This T cell receptor (beta chain) was sequenced for a study of T cells in Graves' hyperthyroidism and ophthalmopathy. Between the trimmed V and J ends, which lost 0 bases and 0 bases, there was a span of 13 bases. Germline V gene data show CDR1 as DFQATT and CDR2 as SNEGSKA (reference sequence). The CDR3 sequence is 16 residues long. Study results and caveats: In blood, most of the thyroid clonotypes expanded above 0.001 were also present.

From RNA transcripts, TCR beta CDR3 regions were amplified. During a first-round RT-PCR of the TCR CDR3, the HTBI primer set was used. TCRdb re-analysed the multiplex PCR reads in MiXCR, keeping a single row per CDR3 protein. Of 400,000 to 600,000 distinct CDR3 sequences in the sample, about 16% were seen once. Those patients with uncontrolled infection, other autoimmune disease, pregnancy or lactation were excluded. Thyroid ultrasound and orbital computed tomography, with clinical symptoms and serum thyroxine and TRAb, informed diagnoses. The PBMCs were taken from under 12 ml of fresh peripheral blood. Ten or more counts support this clonotype. Its cognate antigen is unknown.

J is TRBJ2-3 and V is TRBV20-1; D not resolved. This receptor was taken from a woman younger than 45 with Graves' ophthalmopathy. The sample comprised blood. In DNA form, the CDR3 reads TGCAGTGCTAGAGATTGGATGCGCCAGAGCACAGATACGCAGTATTTT. Amino acids: CSARDWMRQSTDTQYF.